A selection of T cell receptor beta chains follows, all from one sample in a study of early T cells in non-severe SARS-CoV-2 infection. TCRdb re-derived calls from the 5' RACE reads in MiXCR, one entry per CDR3 protein. The data contain 75,000 to 100,000 distinct CDR3 sequences, 16% of them singletons. The sequenced sample was whole blood. These receptors all stem from an adult who was a healthcare worker with PCR-confirmed SARS-CoV-2 infection or an uninfected control (not recorded which). The CDR3 runs from the conserved cysteine through the conserved F or W. D genes are given only for firm matches. Only part of the rows carry a size: once, few, many, or a class if the clone is expanded.

D	V	length	J	size	CDR3
NA	TRBV7-9	14	TRBJ2-7	NA	CASSPGTSPYEQYF
TRBD2	TRBV20-1	15	TRBJ2-1	many	CSARAIGTSEFEQFF
NA	TRBV6-2/TRBV6-3	11	TRBJ2-1	few	CASSYSDEQFF
TRBD2	TRBV28	15	TRBJ2-1	many	CASSIQSGRGNEQFF
NA	TRBV29-1	13	TRBJ2-5	NA	CSVEDGGGETQYF
TRBD2	TRBV28	15	TRBJ2-1	few	CASSLYSGGANEQFF
TRBD2	TRBV7-2	16	TRBJ2-7	NA	CASSLAVSGRAFVQYF
NA	TRBV12-5	14	TRBJ1-2	many	CASGLVNQGYGYTF
NA	TRBV7-8	14	TRBJ1-4	NA	CASSLIGENEKLFF
TRBD1	TRBV5-1	14	TRBJ2-7	few	CASSDSPGQIEQYF
NA	TRBV7-2	15	TRBJ1-2	NA	CASSLGDRDGERYTF
NA	TRBV7-9	15	TRBJ2-3	many	CASSLSGPFTDTQYF
NA	TRBV28	13	TRBJ1-4	NA	CASSPRRGEKLFF
NA	TRBV27	13	TRBJ2-2	NA	CASSFRVTGELFF
TRBD1	TRBV2	13	TRBJ1-1	NA	CASYRGMNTEAFF
NA	TRBV5-1	16	TRBJ1-1	NA	CASSLGRWTRNTEAFF
NA	TRBV2	15	TRBJ1-6	many	CASSSWTSDNSPLHF
NA	TRBV20-1	11	TRBJ2-1	few	CSAREYNEQFF
TRBD1	TRBV5-1	15	TRBJ2-7	NA	CASSPGTGDPYEQYF
NA	TRBV6-2/TRBV6-3	13	TRBJ1-1	NA	CASSSNRQPRAFF
NA	TRBV6-4	13	TRBJ2-2	medium-sized	CASSETVTGELFF
TRBD2	TRBV7-6	14	TRBJ2-7	many	CASSLGLAGFEQYF
NA	TRBV9	15	TRBJ1-6	NA	CASSSGDGYNSPLHF
NA	TRBV28	11	TRBJ2-7	few	CASSSHWEQYF
NA	TRBV12-3/TRBV12-4	14	TRBJ2-1	few	CASSFGGPYNEQFF
NA	TRBV29-1	13	TRBJ2-3	NA	CSVEDTSTDTQYF
NA	TRBV2	11	TRBJ1-5	few	CASSGGGPQHF
NA	TRBV4-3	15	TRBJ2-1	NA	CASSQSTSSYNEQFF
NA	TRBV20-1	12	TRBJ1-1	NA	CRPGDANTEAFF
TRBD1	TRBV6-6	16	TRBJ1-2	NA	CASSTIETGGNYGYTF
NA	TRBV4-3	15	TRBJ2-1	few	CASSQERQGGNEQFF